The 2 T cell receptor beta chains below all came from one sample that was sequenced in a study of vaccination and CD4 T cells after COVID-19. As for treatment: approximately 9-day PBMC culture with coronavirus spike peptide pools or control peptides (ViraFEST assay). These receptors lack a known antigen. CD4+ T cells that had been cultured provided DNA sequenced with the Oncomine TCR Beta short-read assay. TCRdb re-called the PCR reads through MiXCR, storing one row per CDR3 protein. The profile shows roughly 12,000 distinct CDR3 sequences, around 47% of them singletons. Sequenced material: CD4+ T cells from blood, cultured in vitro. The receptors come from a human donor who had recovered from COVID-19.

The chain recombines TRBV9 with TRBJ2-3; no clear D gene. Germline CDR1 and CDR2: SGDLS and YYNGEE. Trimming cost V 0 bases and J 0 bases, with 11 bases left between them. The CDR3 is made up of 16 amino acids. Written as DNA, the CDR3 is TGTGCCAGCAGCGTAGAGGCGGCCCCTAGCACAGATACGCAGTATTTT. Translating gives CASSVEAAPSTDTQYF.

This clonotype was seen more than once but under ten times. The CDR3 reads CASSRTGAGANVLTF. For the CDR3, the DNA is TGTGCCAGCAGTAGAACAGGGGCTGGGGCCAACGTCCTGACTTTC. The chain joins TRBV6-1 to TRBJ2-6, with 7 bases fitting TRBD1. J was trimmed by 2 bases and V by 5 bases; bases with no gene match: 3. Per germline, CDR1 MNHNS and CDR2 SASEGT. This CDR3 comprises 15 residues.